The following is a TCR beta chain sequence with its context. Its specificity is unknown. Germline lookup yields CDR1 SNHLY and CDR2 FYNNEI. The CDR3 is made up of 12 amino acids. V was clipped by 2 bases and J by 10 bases, with 12 bases between them. This record comes from a study of shared clonotypes between healthy human individuals. Overall study findings and caveats: Relative to memory subsets, naive subsets generally showed larger estimated richness.

Measured with immunoSEQ multiplex PCR; TCRdb has only the in-frame clones, and not every one. The table has approximately 700,000 clones, 73% seen once. This sequence originates from a woman between 25 and 40 years old in good health. The chain has TRBV2 and TRBJ2-7, with no clear D. The sample comprised memory CD4+ T cells sorted from blood. Subset given: CD45RA-negative fraction. The CDR3 spells CASSEFGPSQYF. The CDR3, as DNA: TGTGCCAGCAGTGAATTTGGACCGAGCCAGTACTTC.